One sample yielded the 30 T cell receptor beta chains listed below, sequenced in a study of blood T cell repertoires in COVID-19. TCRdb's table, derived via immunoSEQ multiplex PCR, lists solely in-frame clones and lacks some. This table holds tens of thousands of clones, about 80% found once. The sample comprised peripheral blood. The receptors derive from a human donor in a cohort sampled during active COVID-19.

The chain combines TRBV10-3 with TRBJ2-7; D gene uncertain. Trimming took 3 bases from V and 2 from J, leaving 8 bases between them. The germline V gene encodes CDR1 ENHRY and CDR2 SYGVKD. The CDR3 has 13 residues. Here the CDR3 reads CAISEDIPYEQYF. For the CDR3, the DNA is TGTGCCATCAGTGAAGACATACCCTACGAGCAGTACTTC.

CDR3 bases: TGTGCCAGCAGCTTAGATCGGAGGACAGGGGGCTACGAGCAGTACTTC. Its translation: CASSLDRRTGGYEQYF. The chain is built from TRBV7-9 and TRBJ2-7, with 10 bases that match TRBD1. Looked up from germline, CDR1 is SEHNR and CDR2 is FQNEAQ (reference sequence). The V gene end was trimmed by 1 base and the J gene end by 3 bases; junction bases not matched to a gene: 6. The CDR3 length is 16 residues.

The CDR3 region is CASSGTGTGVSQEQFF. The CDR3 DNA follows: TGTGCCAGCAGCGGGACCGGGACAGGGGTATCTCAGGAGCAGTTCTTC. The chain employs TRBV7-9 and TRBJ2-1; 10 bases line up with TRBD1. Unmatched junction bases numbered 14, after V lost 5 bases and J lost 10 bases. The CDR3 totals 16 residues. The V gene's germline CDR1 is SEHNR and CDR2 FQNEAQ (reference sequence).

This clone was counted between two and nine times. Here the CDR3 DNA reads TGCGCCAGCAGCCCCCGGACAGGGGGAGGGTTAGGAGCTTTCTTT. It is translated as CASSPRTGGGLGAFF. V and J are TRBV4-3 and TRBJ1-1, with TRBD1 identical over 10 bases. Germline CDR1 is LGHNA and CDR2 is YSLEER. This CDR3 is built from 15 residues. Trimming at V came to 4 bases and at J to 10 bases, leaving 12 bases not matched to a gene.

The gene calls are TRBV2 and TRBJ2-1; D might be TRBD1 (6 bases). The CDR3 totals 16 residues. Germline-derived CDR1 and CDR2 are SNHLY and FYNNEI. V gave up 2 bases and J gave up 8 bases, with 19 bases separating them. The CDR3 loop is CASSEHGTGKGYEQFF. CDR3 sequence (DNA): TGTGCCAGCAGTGAACATGGCACAGGGAAAGGATATGAGCAGTTCTTC.

This clone was seen only a few times. This sequence joins TRBV4-3 and TRBJ2-7; TRBD2 is a possible D gene (8 bases). CDR1 and CDR2 from the germline V gene are LGHNA and YSLEER. V shed 0 bases and J shed 2 bases, with 20 bases lying between them. The CDR3 totals 18 residues. CDR3 sequence reads: CASSQDVIAGQPTYEQYF. The CDR3 nucleotides read TGCGCCAGCAGCCAAGATGTTATAGCGGGACAGCCTACCTACGAGCAGTACTTC.

The DNA for the CDR3 is TGTGCCAGCAGTTTATGGGGACTAGTAAATGAGCAGTTCTTC. This codes for CASSLWGLVNEQFF. The chain joins TRBV27 to TRBJ2-1; 8 bases align to TRBD2. CDR1 is MNHEY, CDR2 SMNVEV, per germline (reference sequence). CDR3 length: 14 amino acids. The J segment lost 7 bases and the V segment lost 1 base, leaving 3 bases of the junction unmatched.

The chain joins TRBV4-2 to TRBJ2-7, with D uncertain. The germline V gene has CDR1 LGHNA and CDR2 YNFKEQ. This CDR3 spans 15 amino acids. Trimming took 3 bases from V and 3 from J, leaving 15 bases between them. CDR3 DNA: TGTGCCAGCAGCCACCCCAATCCCGGGTTCTACGAGCAGTACTTC. Translated: CASSHPNPGFYEQYF.

This clone has more than one count but fewer than ten. The J gene is TRBJ1-1, the V gene TRBV2; D not resolved. CDR1 and CDR2 (germline): SNHLY, FYNNEI. This CDR3 is built from 13 residues. The V end was cut by 7 bases, the J end by 2 bases, with 11 bases between. The CDR3 protein is CASKTDINTEAFF. Written as DNA, the CDR3 is TGTGCCAGCAAAACAGACATAAACACTGAAGCTTTCTTT.

The chain joins TRBV12-3 or TRBV12-4 to TRBJ2-2, with D maybe TRBD1 (6 bases). The germline V and J ends were trimmed by 6 bases and 6 bases, with 8 bases remaining between them. The CDR3 covers 12 residues. CDR3 nucleotide sequence: TGTGCCAGCAGATACAGGGCCGGGGAGCTGTTTTTT. Translating gives CASRYRAGELFF.

This chain uses TRBV27 with TRBJ1-1; no definite D call. The CDR3 is 15 residues long. With 4 bases removed from V and 3 bases from J, the gap between germline ends came to 15 bases. CDR1 is MNHEY and CDR2 is SMNVEV in the germline V gene (reference sequence). The CDR3 loop reads CASSSGVGLDTEAFF. Here the CDR3 DNA reads TGTGCCAGCAGTTCCGGGGTCGGACTAGACACTGAAGCTTTCTTT.

This clone came up a few times. The rearrangement joins TRBV14 to TRBJ2-3; 7 bases are shared with TRBD1. Looked up from germline, CDR1 is SGHDN and CDR2 is FVKESK. V trimming: 4 bases; J trimming: 6 bases; junction bases outside the gene matches: 13. The CDR3 sequence is 16 residues long. In nucleotides, the CDR3 is TGTGCCAGCAGCCTCCCCAACAGGGGTGAAGGGGATACGCAGTATTTT. Translated: CASSLPNRGEGDTQYF.

The chain recombines TRBV7-9 with TRBJ1-2; 9 nucleotides line up with TRBD1. The CDR3 sequence is 15 residues long. After removal of 5 bases from V and 3 bases from J, the junction contained 7 bases not matched to a gene. Germline loops: CDR1 SEHNR, CDR2 FQNEAQ (reference sequence). CDR3 DNA sequence: TGTGCCAGCAGCACAGGGACAGGGCTAGACTATGGCTACACCTTC. Protein: CASSTGTGLDYGYTF.

V is TRBV5-1 and J is TRBJ2-7; 11 bases are shared with TRBD1. The CDR3 runs to 14 residues. Germline CDR1 and CDR2: SGHRS and YFSETQ. V shed 3 bases and J 4 bases; nucleotides not matched to a gene: 3. The CDR3 DNA sequence: TGCGCCAGCAGCTGGGGGACAGGGGGGTACGAGCAGTACTTC. Translation gives CASSWGTGGYEQYF.

This clone showed up just once. V gene TRBV5-6 combines with J gene TRBJ2-5; D might be TRBD1 (5 bases). The germline gives CDR1 SGHDT, CDR2 YYEEEE. V shed 0 bases and J shed 1 base, with 10 bases lying between them. The CDR3 has 15 residues. The CDR3 nucleotides are TGTGCCAGCAGCTTGGCCAGGGTTTTCCAAGAGACCCAGTACTTC. Residues: CASSLARVFQETQYF.

In the case of this clone: A read error may account for a junction end that differs from germline. The chain combines TRBV30 with TRBJ1-2; D gene unclear. Germline lookup yields CDR1 GTSNPN and CDR2 SVGIG (reference sequence). The CDR3 sequence is 15 residues long. The CDR3: CAWGSGRLTKYGYTF. CDR3 sequence (DNA): TGTGCCTGGGGGAGTGGCAGGCTGACTAAATATGGCTACACCTTC.

The J gene is TRBJ2-3, the V gene TRBV5-4; perhaps TRBD2 as D (6 bases). The germline V gene has CDR1 SGHNT and CDR2 YYREEE (reference sequence). CDR3 length: 15 residues. V gave up 4 bases and J gave up 2 bases, with 14 bases separating them. The CDR3 DNA follows: TGTGCCAGCAGCCCGCCGGGACTCCTCACAGATACGCAGTATTTT. Encoded protein: CASSPPGLLTDTQYF.

The CDR3 protein is CASRREGQGTTEAFF. CDR3 nucleotide sequence: TGTGCCAGCAGAAGGGAAGGACAGGGGACAACTGAAGCTTTCTTT. This chain joins TRBV2 and TRBJ1-1; the match to TRBD1 covers 9 bases. From germline, CDR1 is SNHLY and CDR2 FYNNEI. The length of the CDR3 is 15 residues. V dropped 6 bases and J dropped 5; count of bases not matched to a gene: 10.

The CDR3, as DNA: TGTGCCAGCAGCTTAGGAACGGGAGGGTTCTCGTCCTACGAGCAGTACTTC. It codes for CASSLGTGGFSSYEQYF. The gene calls are TRBV11-2 and TRBJ2-7; TRBD2 aligns across 8 bases. Germline trimming cut 1 base from V and 1 base from J; bases unmatched to any gene: 9. Germline loops: CDR1 SGHAT, CDR2 FQNNGV. The CDR3 has 17 residues.

This clone has only a few counts. J is TRBJ2-7 and V is TRBV13, with TRBD1 identical over 11 bases. CDR3 length: 15 amino acids. Trimming at V came to 5 bases and at J to 3 bases, leaving 6 bases not matched to a gene. The V gene's germline CDR1 is PRHDT and CDR2 FYEKMQ (reference sequence). Written as DNA, the CDR3 is TGTGCCAGCAGCCAGGACAGGGGGCGATTCTACGAGCAGTACTTC. Translation gives CASSQDRGRFYEQYF. The full variable domain, with the rest looked up from reference TRBV13 and TRBJ2-7, is AAGVIQSPRHLIKEKRETATLKCYPIPRHDTVYWYQQGPGQDPQFLISFYEKMQSDKGSIPDRFSAQQFSDYHSELNMSSLELGDSALYFCASSQDRGRFYEQYFGPGTRLTVT.

V is TRBV28 and J is TRBJ2-7, with 8 bases lining up with TRBD2. Germline V lookup: CDR1 MDHEN, CDR2 SYDVKM. Trimming at V came to 7 bases and at J to 4 bases, leaving 12 bases not matched to a gene. The CDR3 contains 15 residues. CDR3 in amino acids: CASTRPGLVGYEQYF. The CDR3 nucleotides read TGTGCCAGCACCCGTCCGGGACTAGTAGGGTACGAGCAGTACTTC.

This rearrangement joins TRBV5-4 to TRBJ1-1; D is undetermined. The CDR3 loop spans 13 amino acids. Looked up from germline, CDR1 is SGHNT and CDR2 is YYREEE (reference sequence). Deletions cut 2 bases from V and 2 bases from J, with 7 bases between. Here the CDR3 reads CASSFRGNTEAFF. DNA for the CDR3: TGTGCCAGCAGCTTCCGGGGTAACACTGAAGCTTTCTTT.

The chain carries TRBV5-4 and TRBJ2-7; 9 bases align to TRBD1. This CDR3 region has 14 residues. The germline V gene has CDR1 SGHNT and CDR2 YYREEE (reference sequence). Trimming at V came to 5 bases and at J to 5 bases, leaving 8 bases not matched to a gene. The CDR3 bases are TGTGCCAGCAGACGAGGGACAGGGCTCCACGAGCAGTACTTC. It is translated as CASRRGTGLHEQYF.

The rearrangement uses TRBV11-1 and TRBJ2-3, with D possibly being TRBD2 (6 bases). With 6 bases removed from V and 10 bases from J, the gap between germline ends came to 20 bases. Germline V gene sequence: CDR1 SGHAT, CDR2 FQDESV (reference sequence). The CDR3 spans 14 residues. This CDR3 is CASSLWGEPLAQYF. CDR3 sequence (DNA): TGTGCCAGCAGTCTCTGGGGGGAGCCGCTAGCGCAGTATTTT.

The V and J genes are TRBV5-5 and TRBJ1-1, with 9 bases fitting TRBD1. V lost 0 bases and J lost 12; bases outside the gene matches: 3. The CDR3 is 12 residues long. CDR1 SGHKS and CDR2 YYEKEE come from the germline V gene (reference sequence). The chain's CDR3 is CASSLGGQGPFF. The CDR3 DNA sequence: TGTGCCAGCAGCTTGGGGGGACAGGGTCCTTTCTTT.

The chain has TRBV7-9 and TRBJ1-1; D not certain. This CDR3 is 12 amino acids long. Trimming shortened V by 1 base and J by 7 bases, and 7 bases separated the two germline ends. CDR1 and CDR2 (germline): SEHNR, FQNEAQ (reference sequence). CDR3: CASSLGYGEAFF. The CDR3 DNA is TGTGCCAGCAGCTTAGGGTACGGTGAAGCTTTCTTT.

The chain recombines TRBV7-6 with TRBJ2-2; possible D gene TRBD1, 5 bases. Trimming removed 2 bases at V and 1 base at J, with 8 bases between. Germline V gene data show CDR1 as SGHVS and CDR2 as FNYEAQ. CDR3 length: 15 residues. The CDR3 DNA follows: TGTGCCAGCAGCTTATCGACAGAGAACACCGGGGAGCTGTTTTTT. It codes for CASSLSTENTGELFF. Combining the CDR3 with reference TRBV7-6 and TRBJ2-2 gives the whole variable domain GAGVSQSPRYKVTKRGQDVALRCDPISGHVSLYWYRQALGQGPEFLTYFNYEAQQDKSGLPNDRFSAERPEGSISTLTIQRTEQRDSAMYRCASSLSTENTGELFFGEGSRLTVL.

V and J are TRBV4-1 and TRBJ2-5; the D gene is possibly TRBD2 (6 bases). The CDR3 has 16 residues. Deletions cut 0 bases from V and 5 bases from J, with 16 bases between. Germline V gene lookup returns CDR1 MGHRA and CDR2 YSYEKL. Here the CDR3 DNA reads TGCGCCAGCAGCCAAGATGGAGGACTACTGTTGGAGACCCAGTACTTC. This encodes CASSQDGGLLLETQYF.

This chain uses TRBV24-1 with TRBJ1-2; tentative D call: TRBD1 (6 bases). The CDR3 runs to 12 residues. Germline V gene lookup returns CDR1 KGHDR and CDR2 SFDVKD. Trimming cost V 4 bases and J 8 bases, with 10 bases left between them. The CDR3 loop is CATSESTGGYTF. CDR3 DNA: TGTGCCACCAGTGAATCCACAGGGGGCTACACCTTC.

The V and J genes are TRBV7-6 and TRBJ2-3, with 12 bases identical to TRBD2. Germline V gene data show CDR1 as SGHVS and CDR2 as FNYEAQ. This CDR3 has 17 amino acids. The ends lost 5 bases at V and 0 bases at J; junction bases unmatched: 6. The CDR3, as DNA: TGTGCCAGCAGCCCTCTAGCGGGGGGGACTAGCACAGATACGCAGTATTTT. Protein sequence: CASSPLAGGTSTDTQYF.